Following are 19 T cell receptor beta chains from one sample sequenced in a study of cytomegalovirus exposure and HLA in healthy donors. Using immunoSEQ multiplex PCR, the repertoire was profiled, and TCRdb retains in-frame clones only, with some absent. This sample yields about 110,000 clones, of which under 97% are seen a single time; approximately 0.67% belongs to the top ten. Sequenced sample: PBMCs. These receptors all come from a woman aged 18 to 35 in good health and CMV-seronegative.

The chain couples TRBV6-5 to TRBJ1-3; D uncertain. Trimming left V 6 bases short and J 2 bases short, with 11 bases between. This CDR3 is 14 amino acids long. Germline CDR1 is MNHEY and CDR2 is SVGAGI. As DNA, the CDR3 is TGTGCCAGCAGCCTCGGTAGAGCTGGAAACACCATATATTTT. Translated, it gives CASSLGRAGNTIYF.

J is TRBJ1-2 and V is TRBV4-2; 7 bases line up with TRBD1. CDR3 length equals 14 residues. In germline, CDR1 is LGHNA, CDR2 YNFKEQ. J was trimmed by 7 bases and V by 0 bases; bases with no gene match: 5. The CDR3, as DNA: TGTGCCAGCAGCCAAGACAGGGGGGTAGGTGGCTACACCTTC. Its protein product is CASSQDRGVGGYTF.

The chain employs TRBV5-1 and TRBJ2-1, with D perhaps matching TRBD2 (5 bases). The germline V gene encodes CDR1 SGHRS and CDR2 YFSETQ. V gave up 0 bases and J gave up 4 bases, with 14 bases separating them. The CDR3 contains 16 residues. CDR3 region: CASSLAEGMVYNEQFF. The CDR3, as DNA: TGCGCCAGCAGCTTGGCCGAGGGTATGGTGTACAATGAGCAGTTCTTC.

This clone was observed a single time. V is TRBV5-5 and J is TRBJ2-5; TRBD1 matches 8 bases. V was clipped by 5 bases and J by 4 bases; unmatched bases: 16. Germline CDR1 reads SGHKS; CDR2 reads YYEKEE (reference sequence). The CDR3 runs to 17 residues. The CDR3 loop is CASSLEWQGAVSETQYF. In DNA form, the CDR3 reads TGTGCCAGCAGTCTTGAATGGCAGGGGGCTGTCTCAGAGACCCAGTACTTC.

The V and J genes are TRBV6-6 and TRBJ1-3, with D maybe TRBD1 (5 bases). CDR1 is MNHNY, CDR2 SVGAGI, per germline (reference sequence). The CDR3 loop spans 14 amino acids. V lost 8 bases and J lost 0, with 11 bases in between. CDR3 sequence (DNA): TGTGCCAGCGCCGTGGGGCTCTCTGGAAACACCATATATTTT. Translating it yields CASAVGLSGNTIYF.

The gene calls are TRBV28 and TRBJ1-1, with 10 bases identical to TRBD1. CDR3 length equals 18 residues. Germline V CDR1 and CDR2: MDHEN, SYDVKM. The J segment lost 0 bases and the V segment lost 0 bases, leaving 7 bases of the junction unmatched. The CDR3 loop reads CASSLWKTGGNMNTEAFF. CDR3 sequence (DNA): TGTGCCAGCAGTTTATGGAAGACAGGGGGCAACATGAACACTGAAGCTTTCTTT.

The rearrangement joins TRBV29-1 to TRBJ2-1; 7 bases align to TRBD2. CDR1 and CDR2 from the germline V gene are SQVTM and ANQGSEA. The ends lost 7 bases at V and 5 bases at J; junction bases unmatched: 8. CDR3 size: 13 residues. The CDR3 reads CSGGSGEHNEQFF. CDR3 nucleotides: TGCAGCGGGGGGAGCGGGGAACACAATGAGCAGTTCTTC.

V and J are TRBV6-1 and TRBJ2-7, with D unresolved. Germline-derived CDR1 and CDR2 are MNHNS and SASEGT. V was cut by 2 bases and J by 3 bases, with 8 bases left in between. This CDR3 is built from 13 residues. CDR3 region: CASSEYVSYEQYF. CDR3 DNA: TGTGCCAGCAGTGAATACGTGAGCTACGAGCAGTACTTC.

The gene calls are TRBV7-2 and TRBJ1-1, with a weak D call TRBD1 (5 bases). V dropped 3 bases and J dropped 4 bases, with 12 bases sitting between them. The CDR3 is 14 residues long. Germline values: CDR1 SGHTA, CDR2 FQGNSA. CDR3 coding DNA: TGTGCCAGCAGCTTTCAGGGAAGGAGCACTGAAGCTTTCTTT. Amino acid sequence: CASSFQGRSTEAFF.

This sequence joins TRBV5-4 and TRBJ1-1; D is possibly TRBD1 (5 bases). There are 13 residues in the CDR3. Trimming removed 4 bases from V and 0 bases from J, with 7 bases in between. Germline-derived CDR1 and CDR2 are SGHNT and YYREEE (reference sequence). CDR3 bases: TGTGCCAGCAGCCGACAGTTGAACACTGAAGCTTTCTTT. Translated, it gives CASSRQLNTEAFF.

The chain links TRBV5-6 to TRBJ1-2, with TRBD1 identical over 7 bases. Germline-derived CDR1 and CDR2 are SGHDT and YYEEEE. This CDR3 spans 13 amino acids. Losses at the gene ends were 6 bases for V and 2 bases for J; bases not matched to a gene: 4. CDR3 amino acids: CASILQGNYGYTF. DNA of the CDR3: TGTGCCAGCATCCTACAGGGGAACTATGGCTACACCTTC. The whole variable domain, remainder taken from reference TRBV5-6 and TRBJ1-2, is DAGVTQSPTHLIKTRGQQVTLRCSPKSGHDTVSWYQQALGQGPQFIFQYYEEEERQRGNFPDRFSGHQFPNYSSELNVNALLLGDSALYLCASILQGNYGYTFGSGTRLTVV.

The chain recombines TRBV5-8 with TRBJ2-3; TRBD1 aligns across 8 bases. Trimming at V came to 4 bases and at J to 6 bases, leaving 10 bases not matched to a gene. The germline V gene encodes CDR1 SGHTS and CDR2 YDEGEE. This CDR3 region has 15 residues. The CDR3 bases are TGTGCCAGCAGCAAGGGACAGGCCGGTGTGGATACGCAGTATTTT. Encoded protein: CASSKGQAGVDTQYF.

A single count supports this clone. The chain is built from TRBV14 and TRBJ2-7; D remains ambiguous. The germline V gene encodes CDR1 SGHDN and CDR2 FVKESK. CDR3 size: 16 residues. Trimming took 3 bases from V and 2 from J, leaving 17 bases between them. The CDR3 DNA follows: TGTGCCAGCAGCCAGGAGACGAACCCGCCGCCCTACGAGCAGTACTTC. Protein: CASSQETNPPPYEQYF.

The V gene is TRBV5-1, the J gene TRBJ1-3; D is unresolved. Germline V CDR1 and CDR2: SGHRS, YFSETQ. This CDR3 is built from 16 residues. V lost 0 bases and J lost 0, with 10 bases in between. CDR3 loop: CASSLDGPDSGNTIYF. The CDR3 bases are TGCGCCAGCAGCTTGGATGGGCCGGACTCTGGAAACACCATATATTTT.

This clone was observed once. The V and J genes are TRBV9 and TRBJ2-4, with D perhaps TRBD1 (7 bases). The germline V and J ends were trimmed by 3 bases and 1 base, with 11 bases remaining between them. Looked up from germline, CDR1 is SGDLS and CDR2 is YYNGEE. The CDR3 is 15 amino acids. The DNA for the CDR3 is TGTGCCAGCAGCGCCCCAGGGGGGGCCAAAAACATTCAGTACTTC. Its protein is CASSAPGGAKNIQYF.

The J gene is TRBJ2-7, the V gene TRBV28, with 11 bases matching TRBD2. The CDR3 spans 16 residues. The germline CDR1 and CDR2 sequences are MDHEN and SYDVKM. V lost 6 bases to trimming and J lost 4 bases; unmatched junction nucleotides: 11. This CDR3 reads CASSQISGGASYEQYF. The CDR3 DNA is TGTGCCAGCAGCCAGATTAGCGGGGGGGCCAGTTACGAGCAGTACTTC.

The table lists this clone with a count of one. V and J are TRBV28 and TRBJ2-7; D possibly corresponds to TRBD1 (5 bases). The germline V gene has CDR1 MDHEN and CDR2 SYDVKM. This CDR3 region has 12 residues. V was shortened by 3 bases and J by 12 bases, with 15 bases between the two germline ends. The DNA of the CDR3 is TGTGCCAGCAGTTTTCCGAGACAGCCCTCGTACTTC. Its protein is CASSFPRQPSYF.

CDR3 sequence (DNA): TGCAGCGTGACTAGCCCAGATACGCAGTATTTT. Amino acid sequence: CSVTSPDTQYF. This chain links TRBV29-1 with TRBJ2-3; 7 positions match TRBD2. CDR1 and CDR2 (germline): SQVTM, ANQGSEA. Germline trimming cut 6 bases from V and 4 bases from J; bases unmatched to any gene: 1. This CDR3 spans 11 amino acids.

The chain has TRBV11-3 and TRBJ1-2; TRBD1 matches 10 bases. Looked up from germline, CDR1 is SGHNT and CDR2 is YENEEA. The CDR3 is 16 residues long. The DNA for the CDR3 is TGTGTCCGCCAGGGGGACAGGGGCCGAGCTAACTATGGCTACACCTTC. Translating it yields CVRQGDRGRANYGYTF. Together with reference TRBV11-3 and TRBJ1-2, the CDR3 gives the full variable domain: EAGVVQSPRYKIIEKKQPVAFWCNPISGHNTLYWYLQNLGQGPELLIRYENEEAVDDSQLPKDRFSAERLKGVDSTLKIQPAELGDSAVYLCVRQGDRGRANYGYTFGSGTRLTVV.